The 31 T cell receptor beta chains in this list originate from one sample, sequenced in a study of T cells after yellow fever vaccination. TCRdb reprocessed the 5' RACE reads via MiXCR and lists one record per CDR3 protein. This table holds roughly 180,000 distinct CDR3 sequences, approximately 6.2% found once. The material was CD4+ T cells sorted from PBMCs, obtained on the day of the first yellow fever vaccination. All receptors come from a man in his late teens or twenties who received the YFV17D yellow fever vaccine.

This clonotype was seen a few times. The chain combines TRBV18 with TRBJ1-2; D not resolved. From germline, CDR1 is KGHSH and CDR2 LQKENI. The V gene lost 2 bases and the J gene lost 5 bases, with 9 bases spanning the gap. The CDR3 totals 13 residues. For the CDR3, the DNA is TGTGCCAGCTCACCAGTCGGACGGTATGGCTACACCTTC. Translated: CASSPVGRYGYTF.

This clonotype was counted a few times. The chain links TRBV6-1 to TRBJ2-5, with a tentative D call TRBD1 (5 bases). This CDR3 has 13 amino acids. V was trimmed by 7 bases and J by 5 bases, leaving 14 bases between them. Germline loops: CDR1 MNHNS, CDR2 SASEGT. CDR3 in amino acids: CASISTASETQYF. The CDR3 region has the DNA TGTGCCAGCATCTCGACAGCTTCGGAGACCCAGTACTTC.

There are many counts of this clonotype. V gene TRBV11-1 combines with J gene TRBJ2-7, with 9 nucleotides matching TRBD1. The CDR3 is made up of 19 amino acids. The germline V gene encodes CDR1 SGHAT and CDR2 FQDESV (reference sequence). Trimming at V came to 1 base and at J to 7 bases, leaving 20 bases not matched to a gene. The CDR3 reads CASSLVRDRVFRHSGEQYF. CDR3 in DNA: TGTGCCAGCAGCTTAGTTCGGGACAGGGTTTTTCGTCACTCGGGGGAGCAGTACTTC.

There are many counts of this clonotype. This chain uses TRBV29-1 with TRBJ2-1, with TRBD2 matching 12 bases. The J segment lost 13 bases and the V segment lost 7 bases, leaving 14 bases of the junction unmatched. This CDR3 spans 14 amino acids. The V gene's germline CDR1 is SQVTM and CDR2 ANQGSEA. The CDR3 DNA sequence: TGCAGCGGGCGACTAGCGGGGGAATCATCGGATCAGTTCTTC. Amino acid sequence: CSGRLAGESSDQFF.

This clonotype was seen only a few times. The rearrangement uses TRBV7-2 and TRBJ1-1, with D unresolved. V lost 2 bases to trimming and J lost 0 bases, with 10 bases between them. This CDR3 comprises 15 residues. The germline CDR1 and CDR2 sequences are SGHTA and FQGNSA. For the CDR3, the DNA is TGTGCCAGCAGCTTAAGACACCTTATGAACACTGAAGCTTTCTTT. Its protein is CASSLRHLMNTEAFF.

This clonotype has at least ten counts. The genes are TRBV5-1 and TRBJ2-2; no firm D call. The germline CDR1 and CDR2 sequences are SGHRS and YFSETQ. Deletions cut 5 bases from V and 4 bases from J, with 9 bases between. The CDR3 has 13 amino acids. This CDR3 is CASSSDPTGELFF. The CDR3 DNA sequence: TGCGCCAGCAGTTCGGACCCCACCGGGGAGCTGTTTTTT.

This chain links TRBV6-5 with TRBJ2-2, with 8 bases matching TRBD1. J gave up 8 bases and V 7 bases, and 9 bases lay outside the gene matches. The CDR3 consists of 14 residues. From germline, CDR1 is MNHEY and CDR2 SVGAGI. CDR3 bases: TGTGCCAGCAAACCCGAGACAGGGGAGGGGGAGCTGTTTTTT. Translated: CASKPETGEGELFF.

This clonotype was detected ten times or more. This CDR3 reads CSVSRDSSYNEQFF. CDR3 bases: TGCAGCGTTAGCCGGGACAGCTCCTACAATGAGCAGTTCTTC. The rearrangement uses TRBV29-1 and TRBJ2-1, with 7 positions matching TRBD1. This CDR3 is built from 14 residues. Trimming at V came to 5 bases and at J to 0 bases, leaving 4 bases not matched to a gene. Germline V gives CDR1 SQVTM, CDR2 ANQGSEA.

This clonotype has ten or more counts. CDR3 sequence (DNA): TGTGCCAGCAGCATGGGACAGGGGTACGGGGAGCTGTTTTTT. Translating it yields CASSMGQGYGELFF. The J gene is TRBJ2-2, the V gene TRBV11-2, with TRBD1 matching 10 bases. V lost 5 bases to trimming and J lost 7 bases; unmatched junction nucleotides: 4. The CDR3 runs 14 residues. Germline loops: CDR1 SGHAT, CDR2 FQNNGV.

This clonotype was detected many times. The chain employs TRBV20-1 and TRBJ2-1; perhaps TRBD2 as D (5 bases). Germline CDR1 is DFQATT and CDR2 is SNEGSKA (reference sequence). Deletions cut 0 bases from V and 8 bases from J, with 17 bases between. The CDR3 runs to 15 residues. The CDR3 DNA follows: TGCAGTGCTAGAGATCCGCTAGCCGGAAACGATGAGCAGTTCTTC. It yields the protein CSARDPLAGNDEQFF.

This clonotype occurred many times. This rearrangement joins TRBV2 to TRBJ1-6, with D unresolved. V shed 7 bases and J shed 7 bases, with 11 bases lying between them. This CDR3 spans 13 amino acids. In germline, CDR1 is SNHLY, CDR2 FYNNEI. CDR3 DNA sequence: TGTGCCAGCAACCCGACAACAAATTCACCCCTCCACTTT. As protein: CASNPTTNSPLHF.

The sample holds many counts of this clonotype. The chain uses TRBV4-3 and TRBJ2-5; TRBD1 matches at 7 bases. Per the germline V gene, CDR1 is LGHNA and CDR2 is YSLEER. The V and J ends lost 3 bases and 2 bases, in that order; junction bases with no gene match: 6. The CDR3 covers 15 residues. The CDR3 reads CASSQVTGAQETQYF. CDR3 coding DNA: TGCGCCAGCAGCCAGGTTACAGGGGCACAAGAGACCCAGTACTTC.

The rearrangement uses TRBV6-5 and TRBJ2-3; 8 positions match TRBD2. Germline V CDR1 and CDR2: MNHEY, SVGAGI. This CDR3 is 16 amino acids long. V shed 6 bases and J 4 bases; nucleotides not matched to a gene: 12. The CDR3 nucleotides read TGTGCCAGCAGACTGTACTCCGGGGGGGGGGCAGATACGCAGTATTTT. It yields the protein CASRLYSGGGADTQYF.

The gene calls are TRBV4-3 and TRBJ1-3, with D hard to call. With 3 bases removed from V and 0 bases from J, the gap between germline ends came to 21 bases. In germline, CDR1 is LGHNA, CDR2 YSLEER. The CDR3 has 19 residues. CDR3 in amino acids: CASSHRRARVSHSGNTIYF. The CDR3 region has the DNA TGCGCCAGCAGCCATCGTCGGGCGCGCGTGTCACACTCTGGAAACACCATATATTTT.

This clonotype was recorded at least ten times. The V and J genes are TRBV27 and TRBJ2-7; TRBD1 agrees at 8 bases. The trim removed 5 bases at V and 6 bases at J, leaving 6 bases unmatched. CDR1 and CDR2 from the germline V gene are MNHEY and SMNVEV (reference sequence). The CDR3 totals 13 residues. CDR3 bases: TGTGCCAGCAGTCTCACAGGGGGTAGCGAGCAGTACGTC. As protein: CASSLTGGSEQYV.

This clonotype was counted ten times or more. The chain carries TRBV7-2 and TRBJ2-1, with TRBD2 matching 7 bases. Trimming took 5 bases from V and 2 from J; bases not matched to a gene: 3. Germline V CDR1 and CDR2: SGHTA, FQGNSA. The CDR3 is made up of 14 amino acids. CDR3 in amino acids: CASSRSGAYNEQFF. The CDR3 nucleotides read TGTGCCAGCAGCCGAAGCGGGGCCTACAATGAGCAGTTCTTC.

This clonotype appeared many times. Written as DNA, the CDR3 is TGCGCCAGCAGCCAAGGGACAGGGGGTGAGCAGTTCTTC. It codes for CASSQGTGGEQFF. This chain uses TRBV4-3 with TRBJ2-1; TRBD1 aligns across 10 bases. This CDR3 is 13 amino acids long. Germline CDR1 and CDR2: LGHNA and YSLEER. V trimming: 1 base; J trimming: 9 bases; junction bases outside the gene matches: 0.

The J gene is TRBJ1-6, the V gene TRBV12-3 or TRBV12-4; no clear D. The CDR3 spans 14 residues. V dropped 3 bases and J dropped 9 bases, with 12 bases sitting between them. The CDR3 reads CASSFLNPASPLHF. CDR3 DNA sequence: TGTGCCAGCAGTTTTCTGAACCCGGCTTCACCCCTCCACTTT.

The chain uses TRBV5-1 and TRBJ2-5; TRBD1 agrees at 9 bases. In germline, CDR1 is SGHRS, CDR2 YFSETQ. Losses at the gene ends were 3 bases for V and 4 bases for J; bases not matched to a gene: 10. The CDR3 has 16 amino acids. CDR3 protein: CASSWDPGQGLETQYF. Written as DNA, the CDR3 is TGCGCCAGCAGCTGGGACCCGGGACAGGGACTAGAGACCCAGTACTTC.

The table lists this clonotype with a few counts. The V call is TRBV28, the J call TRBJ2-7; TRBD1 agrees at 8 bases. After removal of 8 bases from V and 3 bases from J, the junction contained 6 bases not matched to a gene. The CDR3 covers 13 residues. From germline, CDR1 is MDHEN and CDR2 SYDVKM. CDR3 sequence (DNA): TGTGCCAGCTCGCAGGGGGCGTACTACGAGCAGTACGTC. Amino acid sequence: CASSQGAYYEQYV.

The CDR3, as DNA: TGCGCCAGCAGCTTGTTGACAGGGGCAAACTATGGCTACACCTTC. Translated, it gives CASSLLTGANYGYTF. This chain links TRBV5-1 with TRBJ1-2, with 8 bases that match TRBD1. V dropped 1 base and J dropped 2; count of bases not matched to a gene: 4. Germline loops: CDR1 SGHRS, CDR2 YFSETQ. This CDR3 contains 15 residues.

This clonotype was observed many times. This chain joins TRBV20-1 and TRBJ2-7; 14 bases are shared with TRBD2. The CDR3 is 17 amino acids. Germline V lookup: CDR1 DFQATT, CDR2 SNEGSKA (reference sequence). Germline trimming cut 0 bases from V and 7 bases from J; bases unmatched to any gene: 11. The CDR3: CSARDRGTSGGWREQYV. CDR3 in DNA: TGCAGTGCTAGAGATCGAGGGACTAGCGGGGGCTGGAGGGAGCAGTACGTC.

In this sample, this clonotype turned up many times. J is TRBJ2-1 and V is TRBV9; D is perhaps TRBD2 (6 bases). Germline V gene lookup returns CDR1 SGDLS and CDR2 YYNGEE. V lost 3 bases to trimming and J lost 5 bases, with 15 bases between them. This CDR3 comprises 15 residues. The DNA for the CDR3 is TGTGCCAGCAGCGCGAGGGCGGGGCTCGACAATGAGCAGTTCTTC. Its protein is CASSARAGLDNEQFF.

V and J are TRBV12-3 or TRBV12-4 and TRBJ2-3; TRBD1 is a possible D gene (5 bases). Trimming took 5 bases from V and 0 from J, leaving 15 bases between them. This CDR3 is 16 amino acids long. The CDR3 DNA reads TGTGCCAGCAGTGGGGCCCACCGGGTGAGCACAGATACGCAGTATTTT. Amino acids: CASSGAHRVSTDTQYF.

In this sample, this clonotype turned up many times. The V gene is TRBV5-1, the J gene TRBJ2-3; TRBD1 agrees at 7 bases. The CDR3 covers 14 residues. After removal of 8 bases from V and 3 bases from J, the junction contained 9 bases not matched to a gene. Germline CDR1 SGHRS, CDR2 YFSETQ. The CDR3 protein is CASNPGQKTDTQYF. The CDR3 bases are TGCGCCAGTAATCCGGGACAGAAGACAGATACGCAGTATTTT.

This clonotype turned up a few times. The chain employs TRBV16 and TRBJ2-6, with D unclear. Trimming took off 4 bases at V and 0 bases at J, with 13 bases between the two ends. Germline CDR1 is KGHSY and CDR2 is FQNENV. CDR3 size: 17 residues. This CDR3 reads CASSPKTARSGANVLTF. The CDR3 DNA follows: TGTGCCAGCAGCCCCAAAACAGCCCGCTCTGGGGCCAACGTCCTGACTTTC.

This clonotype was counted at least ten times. In DNA form, the CDR3 reads TGTGCCAGCAGTTTAGGAACAACTAATGAAAAACTGTTTTTT. Protein: CASSLGTTNEKLFF. The J gene is TRBJ1-4, the V gene TRBV12-3 or TRBV12-4; D is undetermined. CDR3 length: 14 residues. Trimming removed 1 base at V and 0 bases at J, with 3 bases between.

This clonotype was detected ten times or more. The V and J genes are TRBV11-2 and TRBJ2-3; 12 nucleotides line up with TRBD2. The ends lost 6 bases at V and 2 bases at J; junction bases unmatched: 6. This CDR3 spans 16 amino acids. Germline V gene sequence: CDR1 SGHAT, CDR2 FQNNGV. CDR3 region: CASRRLAGALTDTQYF. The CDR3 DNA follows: TGTGCCAGCAGGAGACTAGCGGGGGCGCTCACAGATACGCAGTATTTT.

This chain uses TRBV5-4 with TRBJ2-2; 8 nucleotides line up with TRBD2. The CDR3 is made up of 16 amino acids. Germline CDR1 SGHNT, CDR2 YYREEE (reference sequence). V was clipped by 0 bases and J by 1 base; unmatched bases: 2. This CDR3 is CASSLVSGVNTGELFF. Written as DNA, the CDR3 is TGTGCCAGCAGCTTGGTTAGCGGGGTGAACACCGGGGAGCTGTTTTTT.

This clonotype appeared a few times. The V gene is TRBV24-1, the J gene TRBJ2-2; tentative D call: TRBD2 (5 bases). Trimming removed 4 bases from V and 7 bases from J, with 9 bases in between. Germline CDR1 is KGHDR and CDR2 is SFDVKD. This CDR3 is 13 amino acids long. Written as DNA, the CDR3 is TGTGCCACCAGTGACCCGGACTTCGGGGAGCTGTTTTTT. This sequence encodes CATSDPDFGELFF.

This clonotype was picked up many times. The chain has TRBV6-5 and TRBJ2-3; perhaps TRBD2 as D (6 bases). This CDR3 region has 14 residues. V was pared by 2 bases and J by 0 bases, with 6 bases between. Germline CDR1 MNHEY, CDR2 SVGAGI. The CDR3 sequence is CASSYGGSTDTQYF. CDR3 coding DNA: TGTGCCAGCAGTTACGGGGGGAGCACAGATACGCAGTATTTT.